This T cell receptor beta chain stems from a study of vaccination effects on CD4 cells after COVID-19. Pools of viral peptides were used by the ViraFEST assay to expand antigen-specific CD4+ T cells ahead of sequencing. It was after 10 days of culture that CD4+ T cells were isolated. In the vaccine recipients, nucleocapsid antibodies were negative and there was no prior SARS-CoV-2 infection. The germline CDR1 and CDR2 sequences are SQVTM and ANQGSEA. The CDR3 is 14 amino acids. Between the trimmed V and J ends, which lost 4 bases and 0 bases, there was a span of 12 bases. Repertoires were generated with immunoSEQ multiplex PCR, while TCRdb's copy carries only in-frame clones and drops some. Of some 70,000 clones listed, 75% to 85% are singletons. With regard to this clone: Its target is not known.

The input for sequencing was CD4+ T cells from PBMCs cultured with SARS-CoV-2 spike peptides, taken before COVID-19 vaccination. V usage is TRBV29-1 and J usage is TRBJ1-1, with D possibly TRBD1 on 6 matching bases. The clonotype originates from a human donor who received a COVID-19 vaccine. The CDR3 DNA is TGCAGCGTTGCACTGGGACACCTGAACACTGAAGCTTTCTTT. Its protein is CSVALGHLNTEAFF.